This is a list of T cell receptor beta chains from one sample in a study of response to subunit inactivated influenza vaccine. TCRdb passed the RT-PCR reads through MiXCR, listing each CDR3 protein once. The sample includes around 790,000 distinct CDR3 sequences, approximately 22% of them seen just once. The material sequenced was PBMCs from blood, taken about 5 days after vaccination. The source is a man aged 50 to 60 who received an inactivated influenza vaccine. Each CDR3 is given with its conserved first and last residue. A D gene is named only where the DNA matches it firmly. The size of a clone is reported for some rows only, either as once, few or many, or as a class for expanded clones.

TRBJ2-2 | TRBD2 | TRBV20-1 | few | CSARPLTSGFSGELFF | TGCAGTGCTAGACCATTGACTAGCGGATTCAGCGGGGAGCTGTTTTTT
TRBJ2-3 | TRBD2 | TRBV20-1 | few | CSASDLAGGPRGTQYF | TGCAGTGCTAGTGATCTAGCGGGAGGCCCCAGGGGTACGCAGTATTTT
TRBJ1-1 | NA | TRBV6-2/TRBV6-3 | few | CASSYRGGAVRTEAFF | TGTGCCAGCAGTTACAGGGGGGGCGCGGTGAGGACTGAAGCTTTCTTT
TRBJ2-1 | TRBD2 | TRBV7-8 | many | CASSLRGRANEQFF | TGTGCCAGCAGCTTACGGGGGAGGGCGAATGAGCAGTTCTTC
TRBJ1-1 | NA | TRBV6-1 | few | CASIVGVLNTEAFF | TGTGCCAGCATTGTCGGGGTCCTGAACACTGAAGCTTTCTTT
TRBJ1-1 | NA | TRBV7-9 | NA | CASSPPGAGNTEAFF | TGTGCCAGCAGCCCACCCGGAGCGGGGAACACTGAAGCTTTCTTT
TRBJ2-7 | TRBD1 | TRBV4-1 | few | CASSQDIAGQGAYEQYF | TGCGCCAGCAGCCAAGATATCGCGGGACAGGGGGCCTACGAGCAGTACTTC
TRBJ2-5 | TRBD2 | TRBV5-1 | few | CASSLEAGWETQYF | TGCGCCAGCAGCTTGGAAGCGGGGTGGGAGACCCAGTACTTC
TRBJ2-2 | NA | TRBV5-1 | many | CASSSHRDTGELFF | TGCGCCAGCAGCTCACACAGAGACACCGGGGAGCTGTTTTTT
TRBJ2-7 | TRBD2 | TRBV5-1 | NA | CASRDSGGSYEQYF | TGCGCCAGCAGGGACAGCGGGGGGTCCTACGAGCAGTACTTC
TRBJ2-2 | TRBD1 | TRBV24-1 | once | CATSDPTGGRYPGELFF | TGTGCCACCAGTGATCCGACAGGGGGCCGGTATCCCGGGGAGCTGTTTTTT
TRBJ2-1 | TRBD2 | TRBV29-1 | few | CSGSGSSLLEKNNEQFF | TGCAGTGGTAGCGGGAGTTCTTTGTTGGAAAAGAACAATGAGCAGTTCTTC
TRBJ2-7 | NA | TRBV20-1 | few | CSARVQGLNSYEQYF | TGCAGTGCTAGAGTCCAGGGGCTGAATTCCTACGAGCAGTACTTC
TRBJ2-2 | NA | TRBV11-2 | few | CASSVLGAGTGELFF | TGTGCCAGCAGCGTACTGGGGGCTGGGACCGGGGAGCTGTTTTTT
TRBJ2-3 | TRBD2 | TRBV20-1 | NA | CSARGLAGGPTDTQYF | TGCAGTGCGCGAGGACTAGCGGGAGGGCCGACAGATACGCAGTATTTT
TRBJ2-7 | NA | TRBV6-5 | few | CASSYYRVASYEQYF | TGTGCCAGCAGTTACTATCGGGTTGCCTCCTACGAGCAGTACTTC
TRBJ2-7 | NA | TRBV6-2/TRBV6-3 | NA | CASSPNGYEQYF | TGTGCCAGCAGTCCGAACGGGTACGAGCAGTACTTC
TRBJ2-7 | NA | TRBV12-3/TRBV12-4 | NA | CASSSITDRKQYF | TGTGCCAGCAGTTCGATTACGGACAGAAAGCAGTACTTC
TRBJ1-2 | NA | TRBV28 | NA | CASTNFQSYGYTF | TGTGCCAGCACCAATTTTCAGAGCTATGGCTACACCTTC
TRBJ2-3 | TRBD2 | TRBV20-1 | few | CSARGLAGPTDTQYF | TGCAGTGCTAGAGGACTAGCGGGACCCACAGATACGCAGTATTTT
TRBJ2-3 | NA | TRBV10-3 | NA | CAILSQAGSTDTQYF | TGTGCCATCCTATCACAGGCCGGTAGCACAGATACGCAGTATTTT
TRBJ2-2 | TRBD2 | TRBV4-3 | few | CASSQEFPAGGNTGELFF | TGCGCCAGCAGCCAAGAATTCCCAGCGGGAGGGAACACCGGGGAGCTGTTTTTT
TRBJ2-2 | TRBD2 | TRBV4-3 | few | CASSQDVASGGLPRELFF | TGCGCCAGCAGCCAAGATGTCGCGAGCGGGGGGCTACCTAGGGAGCTGTTTTTT
TRBJ2-1 | TRBD1 | TRBV18 | few | CASSPDRAHEQFF | TGTGCCAGCTCACCGGACAGGGCTCATGAGCAGTTCTTC
TRBJ2-5 | TRBD2 | TRBV12-3/TRBV12-4 | many | CASSNRLAGGQETQYF | TGTGCCAGCAGTAACCGACTAGCGGGAGGACAGGAGACCCAGTACTTC
TRBJ2-1 | TRBD1 | TRBV6-2/TRBV6-3 | many | CASSDQGGQGDEQFF | TGTGCCAGCAGTGACCAAGGGGGACAGGGGGATGAGCAGTTCTTC
TRBJ2-7 | TRBD2 | TRBV6-2/TRBV6-3 | few | CASSYSLAGSSYEQYF | TGTGCCAGCAGTTACTCACTAGCGGGCAGCTCCTACGAGCAGTACTTC
TRBJ2-3 | TRBD1 | TRBV7-9 | NA | CASSETRDRGADTQYF | TGTGCCAGCAGCGAAACCCGGGACAGGGGCGCAGATACGCAGTATTTT
TRBJ2-1 | NA | TRBV18 | NA | CASSTTPSGYNEQFF | TGTGCCAGCTCAACGACACCCTCGGGATACAATGAGCAGTTCTTC
TRBJ2-1 | TRBD2 | TRBV6-2/TRBV6-3 | NA | CASSSGLAWEQFF | TGTGCCAGCAGTTCGGGACTAGCGTGGGAGCAGTTCTTC
TRBJ1-1 | NA | TRBV21-1 | NA | CASSPTGFFTEAFF | TGTGCCAGCAGCCCGACAGGGTTTTTCACTGAAGCTTTCTTT
TRBJ2-3 | NA | TRBV11-2 | few | CASSLSLAASSTDTQYF | TGTGCCAGCAGCTTATCCCTAGCCGCCTCTAGCACAGATACGCAGTATTTT
TRBJ2-7 | NA | TRBV20-1 | NA | CSAQEGIYEQYF | TGCAGTGCCCAGGAGGGGATCTACGAGCAGTACTTC
TRBJ2-3 | TRBD2 | TRBV5-1 | NA | CASSFPSGGVSNPADTQYF | TGCGCCAGCAGCTTCCCTAGCGGGGGGGTCTCCAATCCCGCAGATACGCAGTATTTT
TRBJ2-7 | NA | TRBV10-1 | few | CASSEGSDYEQYF | TGCGCCAGCAGTGAAGGCAGCGACTACGAGCAGTACTTC
TRBJ1-5 | NA | TRBV6-2/TRBV6-3 | few | CASSGPIPGNQPQHF | TGTGCCAGCAGTGGTCCCATCCCAGGCAATCAGCCCCAGCATTTT
TRBJ2-5 | NA | TRBV10-3 | few | CAISESKAGGETQYF | TGTGCCATCAGTGAGTCGAAGGCAGGAGGAGAGACCCAGTACTTC
TRBJ2-5 | NA | TRBV7-2 | few | CASSLGGSEQETQYF | TGTGCCAGCAGCTTAGGGGGGTCAGAACAAGAGACCCAGTACTTC
TRBJ2-1 | NA | TRBV14 | few | CASSQDQGTYNEQFF | TGTGCCAGCAGCCAAGATCAGGGCACCTACAATGAGCAGTTCTTC
TRBJ1-4 | TRBD1 | TRBV12-3/TRBV12-4 | NA | CASSFSTGSNEKLFF | TGTGCCAGCAGTTTTTCGACAGGGAGTAATGAAAAACTGTTTTTT
TRBJ1-3 | NA | TRBV7-2 | few | CASSNVLTAGNTIYF | TGTGCCAGCAGCAATGTACTTACGGCTGGAAACACCATATATTTT
TRBJ1-1 | NA | TRBV29-1 | few | CSVGRGDTEAFF | TGCAGCGTAGGCAGGGGAGACACTGAAGCTTTCTTT
TRBJ1-1 | NA | TRBV12-3/TRBV12-4 | NA | CASSAQEVTEAFF | TGTGCCAGCAGTGCACAGGAGGTCACTGAAGCTTTCTTT
TRBJ2-5 | NA | TRBV5-1 | NA | CASSLSQGSETQYF | TGCGCCAGCAGCCTAAGCCAGGGGTCGGAGACCCAGTACTTC
TRBJ1-4 | NA | TRBV20-1 | few | CSAKTGANEKLFF | TGCAGTGCGAAGACAGGAGCTAATGAAAAACTGTTTTTT
TRBJ2-1 | TRBD2 | TRBV11-2 | NA | CASSSDYTPGLAVGEQFF | TGTGCCAGCAGCTCAGACTACACACCGGGACTAGCGGTAGGTGAGCAGTTCTTC
TRBJ1-6 | NA | TRBV24-1 | few | CATSSPLHF | TGTGCCACCAGTTCACCCCTCCACTTT
TRBJ2-7 | TRBD2 | TRBV12-3/TRBV12-4 | few | CASSFSSLSGRSYEQYF | TGTGCCAGCAGTTTCTCATCCCTAAGCGGGAGATCCTACGAGCAGTACTTC
TRBJ2-5 | NA | TRBV4-2 | NA | CASSQDSGGGETQYF | TGTGCCAGCAGCCAAGATTCAGGCGGGGGCGAGACCCAGTACTTC
TRBJ2-3 | NA | TRBV7-6 | few | CASSPDPLGTQYF | TGTGCCAGCAGCCCGGACCCACTAGGTACGCAGTATTTT
TRBJ1-6 | TRBD1 | TRBV4-3 | few | CASSQDGTGPSPLHF | TGCGCCAGCAGCCAAGACGGGACAGGACCTTCACCCCTCCACTTT
TRBJ2-1 | TRBD2 | TRBV29-1 | few | CSVTGTTESYNEQFF | TGCAGCGTAACCGGGACTACCGAATCCTACAATGAGCAGTTCTTC